The rows below give T cell receptor beta chains drawn from one sample of a study of T cells in tuberculosis. The table came from immunoSEQ multiplex PCR; TCRdb's copy has only in-frame clones and leaves some out. There are 30,000 to 35,000 clones in the sample; roughly 93% occur only once, and about an eighth lies in the top ten. The specimen was PBMCs, collected at tuberculosis diagnosis. These receptor sequences come from an adult with tuberculosis. The CDR3 runs from the conserved cysteine through the conserved F or W. The order of the fields is V gene, J gene, D gene, CDR3 length, clone size, CDR3 DNA, CDR3 protein. The D gene is left open where the match is weak. Part of the rows lack a size; the others show once, few, many or a class for expanded clones.

V gene: TRBV7-9; J gene: TRBJ1-2; D gene: TRBD1; CDR3 length: 15; clone size: few; CDR3 DNA: TGTGCCAGCAGCGGGGCGGACAGGGGCGGTGGTGGCTACACCTTC; CDR3 protein: CASSGADRGGGGYTF
V gene: TRBV7-3; J gene: TRBJ2-1; D gene: -; CDR3 length: 13; clone size: -; CDR3 DNA: TGTGCCAGCAGTCCAGGCGGAAGGGGTGAGCAGTTCTTC; CDR3 protein: CASSPGGRGEQFF
V gene: TRBV9; J gene: TRBJ1-2; D gene: TRBD1; CDR3 length: 15; clone size: -; CDR3 DNA: TGTGCCAGCAGCGTAGTTCGGGACAGTTCGGAAGGCTACACCTTC; CDR3 protein: CASSVVRDSSEGYTF
V gene: TRBV1; J gene: TRBJ1-2; D gene: -; CDR3 length: 17; clone size: -; CDR3 DNA: TGCACCAGCAGCCAAGAAATTCTAGCACAAAAAGACTATGGCTACACCTTC; CDR3 protein: CTSSQEILAQKDYGYTF
V gene: TRBV2; J gene: TRBJ2-7; D gene: TRBD1; CDR3 length: 14; clone size: -; CDR3 DNA: TGTGCCAGCAGCGCCGGGACAGGGGTCGGCGAGCAGTACTTC; CDR3 protein: CASSAGTGVGEQYF
V gene: TRBV28; J gene: TRBJ1-5; D gene: -; CDR3 length: 16; clone size: -; CDR3 DNA: TGTGCCAGCAGCCTCGGGACACCAGCTAGCAATCAGCCCCAGCATTTT; CDR3 protein: CASSLGTPASNQPQHF
V gene: TRBV4-1; J gene: TRBJ2-1; D gene: -; CDR3 length: 17; clone size: -; CDR3 DNA: TGCGCCAGCAGCCAGCCCTTCAGGCCCGGGGAGTACAATGAGCAGTTCTTC; CDR3 protein: CASSQPFRPGEYNEQFF
V gene: TRBV7-2; J gene: TRBJ1-2; D gene: -; CDR3 length: 15; clone size: -; CDR3 DNA: TGTGCCAGCAGCTCCGCCCCGGGACTTAACTATGGCTACACCTTC; CDR3 protein: CASSSAPGLNYGYTF
V gene: TRBV6-1; J gene: TRBJ2-7; D gene: TRBD2; CDR3 length: 15; clone size: -; CDR3 DNA: TGTGCCAGCAGTGGGGTAGCGGGAGGGACCTTCGAGCAGTACTTC; CDR3 protein: CASSGVAGGTFEQYF
V gene: TRBV19; J gene: TRBJ1-1; D gene: TRBD1; CDR3 length: 15; clone size: -; CDR3 DNA: TGTGCCAGTAACATCCAGGACAGGGGGAACACTGAAGCTTTCTTT; CDR3 protein: CASNIQDRGNTEAFF
V gene: TRBV9; J gene: TRBJ2-2; D gene: -; CDR3 length: 17; clone size: -; CDR3 DNA: -; CDR3 protein: CASSVLWLTFSPGSCFF
V gene: TRBV5-6; J gene: TRBJ2-2; D gene: -; CDR3 length: 15; clone size: -; CDR3 DNA: TGTGCCAGCAGCTTGGGGAACAGGGCGCCGGGGGAGCTGTTTTTT; CDR3 protein: CASSLGNRAPGELFF
V gene: TRBV27; J gene: TRBJ2-1; D gene: -; CDR3 length: 15; clone size: -; CDR3 DNA: TGTGCCAGCAGTTTGACAGGTACTTCCTACAATGAGCAGTTCTTC; CDR3 protein: CASSLTGTSYNEQFF